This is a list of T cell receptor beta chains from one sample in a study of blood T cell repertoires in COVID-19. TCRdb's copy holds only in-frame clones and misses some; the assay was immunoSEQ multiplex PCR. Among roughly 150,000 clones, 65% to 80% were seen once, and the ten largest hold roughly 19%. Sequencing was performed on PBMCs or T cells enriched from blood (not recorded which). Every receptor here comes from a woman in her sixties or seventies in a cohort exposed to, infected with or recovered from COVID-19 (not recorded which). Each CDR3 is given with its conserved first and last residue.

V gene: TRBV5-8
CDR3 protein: CASSLGTGRVESEAFF

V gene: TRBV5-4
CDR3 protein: CASSLIPTGSDTQYF

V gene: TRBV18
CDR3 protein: CASSPSQRSSTDTQYF

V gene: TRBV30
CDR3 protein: CAWSVQGRGSSGNTIYF

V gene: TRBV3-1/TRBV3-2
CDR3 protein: CASSQDIVSVSGNTIYF

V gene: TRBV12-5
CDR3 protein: CASGNQGGAEAFF

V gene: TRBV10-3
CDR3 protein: CAISESLTSGRETQYF

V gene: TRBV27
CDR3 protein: CASSLRTDPLYEQYF

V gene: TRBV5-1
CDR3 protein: CASSLTPRVGNEQFF

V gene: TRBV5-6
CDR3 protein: CASSVQGATYEQYF

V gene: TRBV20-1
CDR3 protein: CSASPQGSPYEQYF

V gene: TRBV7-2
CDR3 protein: CASSAVRGYGYTF

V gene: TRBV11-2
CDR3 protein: CASSLDGADNEKLFF

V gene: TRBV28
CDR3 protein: CASDSDLNTEAFF

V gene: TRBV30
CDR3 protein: CAWISQGAGNEKLFF

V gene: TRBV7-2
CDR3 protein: CASSLSDSYTEAFF

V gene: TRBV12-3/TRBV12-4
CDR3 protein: CASSYGGNYGYTF

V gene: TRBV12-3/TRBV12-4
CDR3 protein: CASSWASDTQYF

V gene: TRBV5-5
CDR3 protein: CASSFPGGLTTDEQYF

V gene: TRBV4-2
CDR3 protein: CASSQDPGQGEKLFF

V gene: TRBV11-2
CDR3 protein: CASSLSQGSRYYEQYF

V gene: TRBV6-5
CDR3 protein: CASSYSGRGWNF

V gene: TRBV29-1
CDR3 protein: CSVETGGRETQYF

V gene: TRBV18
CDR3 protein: CASSPSAGDGYTF

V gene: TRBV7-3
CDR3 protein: CASSPTLAGGTDTQYF

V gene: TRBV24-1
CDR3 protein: CATSKGQGAFGETQYF

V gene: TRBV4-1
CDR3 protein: CASSQPRGLSEGLGQFF

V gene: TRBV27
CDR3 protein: CASSLWSGITEAFF

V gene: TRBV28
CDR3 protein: CASSAPRGSIDEQFF

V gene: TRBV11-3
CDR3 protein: CASSLEALNGELFF

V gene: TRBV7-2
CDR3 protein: CASSSHRGANYEQYF

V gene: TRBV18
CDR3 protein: CASVPDSSGNTIYF

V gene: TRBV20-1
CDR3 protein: CSASSNLQETQYF

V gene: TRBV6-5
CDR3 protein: CASTQGSGANVLTF

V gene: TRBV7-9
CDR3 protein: CASSPIEQGYQETQYF

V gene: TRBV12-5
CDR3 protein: CASGFLDPGEQYF

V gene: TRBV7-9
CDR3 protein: CASSWGGQGSNEQFF

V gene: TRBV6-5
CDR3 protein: CASKRGQEQSPLHF

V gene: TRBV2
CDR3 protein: CASSGEGSATGELFF

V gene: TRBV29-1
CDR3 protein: CSVFSNRAYNEQFF

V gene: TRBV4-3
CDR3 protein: CASSQDLGRERQFF

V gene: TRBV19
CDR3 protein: CASGASSYNEQFF

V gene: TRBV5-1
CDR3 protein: CASSLGQLNEKLFF

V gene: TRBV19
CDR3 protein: CASSPLSGGPREQYF

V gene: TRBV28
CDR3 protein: CASSYSDRVNGYTF

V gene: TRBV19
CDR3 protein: CASSRSPSSYNSPLHF

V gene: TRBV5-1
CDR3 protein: CASSLDGARYEQYF

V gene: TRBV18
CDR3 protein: CASSPPTGRAAKNIQYF

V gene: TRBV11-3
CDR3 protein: CASSQRGQGTEPGNEQFF

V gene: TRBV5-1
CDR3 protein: CASSPTMVDTQYF

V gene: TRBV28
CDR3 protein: CASSSVSYNSPLHF

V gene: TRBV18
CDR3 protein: CASSPGTANTGELFF